This TCR beta chain derives from a study of CD8 T cells in ankylosing spondylitis. Trimming left V 1 base short and J 6 bases short, with 6 bases between. CDR1 and CDR2 (germline): PRHDT, FYEKMQ (reference sequence). The CDR3 has 13 residues. Findings and caveats of the study: Matched synovial fluid from ankylosing spondylitis patients was reported to be enriched for disease-linked clones. Some of these motif variants have turned up before, in reports on reactive arthritis synovial fluid and blood. Peripheral blood samples showed relatively rare disease-linked clones, and these clones were CD8+. A motif in TCR beta, a set of under ten highly homologous variants, appeared characteristic of ankylosing spondylitis blood.

It was by quantitative 5'-RACE with molecular barcodes that TCR beta libraries were made. A single record per CDR3 protein comes from TCRdb applying MiXCR to the 5' RACE reads. Of roughly 700,000 distinct CDR3 sequences listed, roughly 19% were seen once; the top ten hold around 20%. As to this clonotype: What it binds is not known.

J is TRBJ2-2 and V is TRBV13; D gene uncertain. Specimen: blood, either unsorted or a sorted T cell fraction (not recorded which). This clonotype originated in a male donor with ankylosing spondylitis. The CDR3 is CASSLEPPGELFF. DNA of the CDR3: TGTGCCAGCAGCTTAGAACCCCCCGGGGAGCTGTTTTTT.